These T cell receptor beta chains were read from a single sample in a study of T cells in localized non-small cell lung cancer. Clones were sequenced by immunoSEQ multiplex PCR, and TCRdb holds only the in-frame ones, with some missing. Of nearly 25,000 clones detected, roughly nine tenths appear once; the ten largest clones hold roughly 15%. Material: peripheral blood, obtained before any cancer treatment. These receptors were taken from a man aged 40-75 years with stage III squamous cell lung carcinoma. The CDR3 runs from the conserved cysteine through the conserved F or W. D genes are given only for firm matches. Size values are once, few and many counts, or a class for expanded clones, and some rows have none.

J gene	D gene	V gene	clone size	CDR3 DNA	CDR3 protein
TRBJ1-2	.	TRBV6-1	.	TGTGCCAGCATACCGCTTCTTGGGGGTAACTATGGCTACACCTTC	CASIPLLGGNYGYTF
TRBJ2-1	.	TRBV4-1	.	TGCGCCAGCAGCCATGTAACAGGGTACTCCTACAATGAGCAGTTCTTC	CASSHVTGYSYNEQFF
TRBJ1-5	.	TRBV28	.	TGTGCCAGCAGTTTATGGGAGGACGGGCCCCAGCATTTT	CASSLWEDGPQHF
TRBJ2-7	.	TRBV7-2	.	TGTGCCAGCAGAAAAGGCGTGCTGGGAGAGCAGTACTTC	CASRKGVLGEQYF
TRBJ1-5	TRBD1	TRBV5-1	once	TGCGCCAGCAGCATGACAGGGGAAGGCAATCAGCCCCAGCATTTT	CASSMTGEGNQPQHF
TRBJ2-3	TRBD2	TRBV7-7	.	TGTGCCAGCAGCCTCTCGGCGGGAGGTGATACGCAGTATTTT	CASSLSAGGDTQYF
TRBJ2-7	TRBD1	TRBV6-1	.	TGTGCCAGCAGTGAGACAGGGGGCGGAGGCGAGCAGTACTTC	CASSETGGGGEQYF
TRBJ1-2	.	TRBV10-3	.	TGTGCCATCAGTGAGTCAGTCAGGGAGCATGGCTACACCTTC	CAISESVREHGYTF
TRBJ2-1	.	TRBV7-3	.	TGTGCCAGCAGCCTAGGGGGGTCCGACAATGAGCAGTTCTTC	CASSLGGSDNEQFF
TRBJ1-1	.	TRBV6-1	.	TGTGCCAGTGGGTTGTACGGACCCTCGAACACTGAAGCTTTCTTT	CASGLYGPSNTEAFF
TRBJ1-2	.	TRBV28	.	TGTGCCAGCAACAAGGGGGTAGGGAATGGCTACACCTTC	CASNKGVGNGYTF
TRBJ2-7	.	TRBV18	.	TGTGCCAGCTCACCTCAAGAAGTAACGGAGCAGTACTTC	CASSPQEVTEQYF
TRBJ2-3	.	TRBV7-3	.	TGTGCCAGCAGCTTACGGGGCAGCGGATATACGCAGTATTTT	CASSLRGSGYTQYF
TRBJ1-6	.	TRBV28	.	TGTGCCAGCAGTTACGGGGGGAATTCACCCCTCCACTTT	CASSYGGNSPLHF
TRBJ2-1	TRBD2	TRBV7-6	.	TGTGCCAGCAGCTTAGGGACTAGCGGGAGCAGTGAGCAGTTCTTC	CASSLGTSGSSEQFF
TRBJ1-5	.	TRBV19	.	TGTGCCAGTGCCGGGACTGAGAATCAGCCCCAGCATTTT	CASAGTENQPQHF
TRBJ2-2	.	TRBV18	.	TGTGCCAGCTCACCCCCGGCCGTCACCGGGGAGCTGTTTTTT	CASSPPAVTGELFF
TRBJ1-3	.	TRBV5-1	.	TGCGCCAGCAGCGCCATGGGTCGTGGAAACACCATATATTTT	CASSAMGRGNTIYF
TRBJ1-2	TRBD1	TRBV2	.	TGTGCCAGCAGCTTGACAGGGGTTTCCTATGGCTACACCTTC	CASSLTGVSYGYTF
TRBJ1-1	.	TRBV11-2	.	TGTGCCAGCAGCTTATCGCCGGGGGACACTGAAGCTTTCTTT	CASSLSPGDTEAFF
TRBJ2-3	.	TRBV9	.	TGTGCCAGCAGCGTAGGGCCTCTTAGCACAGATACGCAGTATTTT	CASSVGPLSTDTQYF
TRBJ2-2	.	TRBV5-1	.	TGCGCCAGCAGCCCCGGACGGAACACCGGGGAGCTGTTTTTT	CASSPGRNTGELFF
TRBJ2-1	.	TRBV7-2	.	TGTGCCAGCAGCTTAGCGGATGGCCGAACGAGTGAGCAGTTCTTC	CASSLADGRTSEQFF
TRBJ2-2	.	TRBV11-2	.	TGTGCCAGCAGCTTAGAAGGGCTCACCGGGGAGCTGTTTTTT	CASSLEGLTGELFF
TRBJ2-7	TRBD2	TRBV6-5	.	TGTGCCAGCACGCGGAGCGGGAGTAGTCCCTACGAGCAGTACTTC	CASTRSGSSPYEQYF
TRBJ2-7	TRBD1	TRBV4-1	.	TGCGCCAGCAGCCCCGACAGGGGAGTGTACGAGCAGTACTTC	CASSPDRGVYEQYF
TRBJ2-7	.	TRBV18	.	TGTGCCAGCTCACCTGGACAGACTCTCTCCTACGAGCAGTACTTC	CASSPGQTLSYEQYF
TRBJ2-2	.	TRBV28	.	TGTGCCAGCAGTTTAGTCGGCCCTGTCACCGGGGAGCTGTTTTTT	CASSLVGPVTGELFF
TRBJ1-2	TRBD1	TRBV9	.	TGTGCCAGCAGCGCACCCAGGGGGCGCGGGTCCTTTAACTATGGCTACACCTTC	CASSAPRGRGSFNYGYTF
TRBJ2-5	.	TRBV5-1	.	TGCGCCAGCAGCCGGGGGCGCTCATGGGAGACCCAGTACTTC	CASSRGRSWETQYF
TRBJ2-1	TRBD1	TRBV7-9	.	TGTGCCAGCAGCCCACCGGGACAGGGGGTTTACAATGAGCAGTTCTTC	CASSPPGQGVYNEQFF
TRBJ1-2	.	TRBV4-1	.	TGCGCCAGCAGCCCAGCTGGGCCAGGTGGCTACACCTTC	CASSPAGPGGYTF
TRBJ2-1	.	TRBV6-4	.	TGTGCCAGCAGTAGGAGGTTCTCGGATGAGCAGTTCTTC	CASSRRFSDEQFF
TRBJ2-7	TRBD2	TRBV7-9	.	TGTGCCAGCAGCCTGAGCGGGAGTAGTTTGCAGTACTTC	CASSLSGSSLQYF
TRBJ2-1	.	TRBV25-1	.	TGTGCCAGCAGTGTGCAGGGGGGTGAGCAGTTCTTC	CASSVQGGEQFF
TRBJ1-2	.	TRBV4-2	.	TGTGCCAGCAGCCAAGTTGGGACGGCGTCTAACTATGGCTACACCTTC	CASSQVGTASNYGYTF
TRBJ1-1	TRBD1	TRBV5-4	.	TGTGCCAGCAGCCTGAAGGGACAGGGATCTACTGAAGCTTTCTTT	CASSLKGQGSTEAFF